This T cell receptor (beta chain) was identified in a study of T cell responses to AZD1222 COVID-19 vaccine. Study-level findings and limits: Epitopes outside B.1.351 and B.1.1.7 mutated regions reportedly drew nearly half of spike TCRs. Donors skewed white British and female; clonal diversity was possibly underestimated. Repertoire sampling happened only post peak T cell response.

Profiling relied on immunoSEQ multiplex PCR, and the TCRdb table lists in-frame clones only, not all of them. The repertoire has some 120,000 clones, about 94% of them found once; the top ten carry more than 0.7%. CDR3 size: 16 residues. V was cut by 5 bases and J by 7 bases, with 20 bases left in between. CDR1 LGHNA and CDR2 YNFKEQ come from the germline V gene. Note on this clone: The antigen is not known.

The genes are TRBV4-2 and TRBJ2-2, with D maybe TRBD2 (6 bases). The TCR comes from an adult in good health. Sequenced here: peripheral blood, sampled on day 0 of AZD1222 vaccination. As DNA, the CDR3 is TGTGCCAGCAGCGTCCCCCGGGCCCAGGGAGGCGGGGAGCTGTTTTTT. This codes for CASSVPRAQGGGELFF.